The source of this T cell receptor (beta chain) is a study of cytomegalovirus exposure and HLA in healthy donors. Study-level results: The majority of CMV-associated TCR beta chains were reported as apparently HLA-restricted in a later analysis. Sequencing artifact likely explains a cluster of highly shared sequence variants.

The PCR made use of 60 Vbeta and 13 Jbeta primers. Produced via immunoSEQ multiplex PCR; TCRdb's table is partial and in-frame only. There are roughly 140,000 clones in the sample; around 75% occur only once, and over 1.2% lies in the top ten. Details on this clone: Its antigen is not known.

V was pared by 8 bases and J by 0 bases, with 17 bases between. Germline V lookup: CDR1 LNHDA, CDR2 SQIVND (reference sequence). The length of the CDR3 is 15 residues. This chain connects TRBV19 to TRBJ2-7; tentatively, D is TRBD1 (5 bases). The TCR sequence derives from a man in his late teens or twenties in good health and CMV-seronegative. Material for sequencing was PBMCs. The CDR3 bases are TGTGCCAGTTCTCTCTGGGGCAGGGACTCCTACGAGCAGTACTTC. Encoded protein: CASSLWGRDSYEQYF.